This T cell receptor beta chain originates from a study of T-cell memory formation after mild COVID-19. Study details: TCR clusters were largely donor specific. Study conclusions and caveats: Chiefly within CM and EM were the contracting CD4+ clones; CD8+ ones were within EMRA. From day 15 to 85, contracting clones were balanced between CD4 and CD8, whereas later expanders leaned toward CD4+.

This CDR3 contains 13 residues. The V and J ends lost 8 bases and 4 bases respectively, with 12 bases between them. Germline CDR1 and CDR2: MRHNA and SNTAGT. 5'RACE primed at constant segments yielded TCR alpha and TCR beta cDNA libraries bearing sample barcodes and UMIs. TCRdb re-called the 5' RACE reads with MiXCR, one entry per CDR3 protein. The sample gives some 490,000 distinct CDR3 sequences, 18% of which show up once; about 12% is in the top ten. Turning to this clonotype: The antigen is unknown.

This clonotype was sampled from an adult woman who had mild COVID-19 (a few samples of this study predate the infection). Cell type and time point are not known. The genes are TRBV6-4 and TRBJ1-3; maybe TRBD1 (6 bases). The source material was PBMCs or a T cell subset sorted from them (not recorded which). The CDR3 loop reads CASPGAEGNTIYF. CDR3 DNA: TGTGCCAGCCCGGGGGCAGAAGGAAACACCATATATTTT.